This T cell receptor beta chain emerged from a study of T cells in Graves' hyperthyroidism and ophthalmopathy. Study as a whole: Initial diagnosis, before any treatment, was when peripheral blood was collected.

Trimming took off 5 bases at V and 1 base at J, with 9 bases between the two ends. Germline CDR1 and CDR2: ENHRY and SYGVKD. The CDR3 spans 14 residues. The hyperthyroidism was newly diagnosed and had lasted under 2 months; the patients were aged 18 to 65. There are many counts of this clonotype. RNA transcripts served as the template for amplifying TCR beta CDR3 regions. In the first-round RT-PCR of the TCR CDR3, the HTBI primer set was used. TCRdb re-called the multiplex PCR reads through MiXCR, storing one row per CDR3 protein. The data contain around 440,000 distinct CDR3 sequences, approximately 14% of them singletons.

The clonotype was recovered from a young woman with Graves' hyperthyroidism. Sequencing was performed on blood. The J gene is TRBJ2-1, the V gene TRBV10-3, with D tentatively TRBD2 (6 bases). The CDR3 coding sequence is TGTGCCATCAGTCGGGACTCATCCTACAATGAGCAGTTCTTC. Protein sequence: CAISRDSSYNEQFF.